Presented here are 15 T cell receptor beta chains from one specimen sequenced in a study of blood T cell repertoires in COVID-19. Here immunoSEQ multiplex PCR was the method, and the copy in TCRdb shows in-frame clones only, minus some. The sample lists some 120,000 clones; approximately 83% were seen once. The specimen was peripheral blood. The receptors originated from a woman aged 45-65 years with acute or convalescent COVID-19.

The rearrangement links TRBV30 to TRBJ1-2; D is undetermined. Trimming left V 2 bases short and J 5 bases short, with 18 bases between. The CDR3 runs to 15 residues. Germline values: CDR1 GTSNPN, CDR2 SVGIG (reference sequence). This CDR3 reads CAWSKTPNFLYGYTF. The CDR3 nucleotides read TGTGCCTGGAGTAAGACACCGAACTTTCTTTATGGCTACACCTTC.

This sequence joins TRBV9 and TRBJ1-2; weak D call: TRBD1 (5 bases). The CDR3 spans 14 residues. The germline CDR1 and CDR2 sequences are SGDLS and YYNGEE. V shed 7 bases and J shed 5 bases, with 18 bases lying between them. The CDR3, as DNA: TGTGCCAGCGCCAAGACGGGACGGGGGTATGGCTACACCTTC. It encodes CASAKTGRGYGYTF.

J is TRBJ2-7 and V is TRBV6-5; 10 nucleotides line up with TRBD2. Trimming at V came to 4 bases and at J to 2 bases, leaving 5 bases not matched to a gene. CDR3 size: 15 residues. In germline, CDR1 is MNHEY, CDR2 SVGAGI. The CDR3 DNA follows: TGTGCCAGCAGTTTGGAGCGGGGGGGCCCCTACGAGCAGTACTTC. Residues: CASSLERGGPYEQYF.

This clone was seen a single time. The V call is TRBV5-8, the J call TRBJ1-1; a possible D gene is TRBD1 (6 bases). V was pared by 2 bases and J by 8 bases, with 16 bases between. Germline V gene data show CDR1 as SGHTS and CDR2 as YDEGEE. The CDR3 extends over 14 amino acids. The CDR3 is CASSFPSGAEEAFF. For the CDR3, the DNA is TGTGCCAGCAGCTTCCCCTCAGGGGCGGAGGAAGCTTTCTTT.

This sequence joins TRBV6-1 and TRBJ1-2, with 7 bases that match TRBD1. V gave up 3 bases and J gave up 4 bases; unmatched junction bases: 8. The CDR3 consists of 15 residues. Per germline, CDR1 MNHNS and CDR2 SASEGT. The CDR3 sequence is CASSDEGGPIYGYTF. The CDR3 nucleotides read TGTGCCAGCAGTGACGAAGGGGGCCCGATCTATGGCTACACCTTC.

The rearrangement uses TRBV19 and TRBJ2-3, with D possibly TRBD1 on 5 matching bases. Germline lookup yields CDR1 LNHDA and CDR2 SQIVND (reference sequence). Trimming pared 7 bases from V and 2 bases from J, leaving 16 bases between. The CDR3 sequence is 15 residues long. This CDR3 reads CASTPTRTITDTQYF. CDR3 coding DNA: TGTGCCAGTACCCCTACAAGGACAATCACAGATACGCAGTATTTT.

This rearrangement joins TRBV12-3 or TRBV12-4 to TRBJ1-5; 7 bases map to TRBD1. V was clipped by 5 bases and J by 4 bases; unmatched bases: 2. CDR3 size: 13 residues. CDR3 in amino acids: CASSTGVNQPQHF. CDR3 nucleotides: TGTGCCAGCAGTACAGGGGTGAATCAGCCCCAGCATTTT.

This chain connects TRBV4-2 to TRBJ1-1, with a tentative D call TRBD1 (5 bases). The CDR3 sequence is 16 residues long. Trimming took off 4 bases at V and 1 base at J, with 16 bases between the two ends. Looked up from germline, CDR1 is LGHNA and CDR2 is YNFKEQ. Written as DNA, the CDR3 is TGTGCCAGCAGCCGAAGAAGGGGCGGCGGGAACACTGAAGCTTTCTTT. Protein: CASSRRRGGGNTEAFF.

This clone was seen only a few times. V usage is TRBV30 and J usage is TRBJ1-1; 7 bases line up with TRBD1. Germline V gene lookup returns CDR1 GTSNPN and CDR2 SVGIG (reference sequence). The CDR3 spans 15 residues. V lost 0 bases and J lost 0; bases outside the gene matches: 4. CDR3: CAWSVGGTLNTEAFF. The CDR3 region has the DNA TGTGCCTGGAGTGTAGGGGGCACCCTGAACACTGAAGCTTTCTTT.

CDR3 loop: CASSLAAGEAFF. The DNA for the CDR3 is TGTGCCAGCAGCTTAGCGGCGGGTGAAGCTTTCTTT. V usage is TRBV7-9 and J usage is TRBJ1-1; D ambiguous. Germline lookup yields CDR1 SEHNR and CDR2 FQNEAQ (reference sequence). This CDR3 is built from 12 residues. Between the trimmed V and J ends, which lost 0 bases and 7 bases, there was a span of 6 bases.

The chain employs TRBV9 and TRBJ2-3; 7 bases align to TRBD1. There are 15 residues in the CDR3. Germline assignment: CDR1 SGDLS and CDR2 YYNGEE. The ends lost 0 bases at V and 2 bases at J; junction bases unmatched: 3. The CDR3: CASSVVGGNTDTQYF. CDR3 in DNA: TGTGCCAGCAGCGTAGTAGGGGGCAACACAGATACGCAGTATTTT.

The gene calls are TRBV19 and TRBJ1-4; maybe TRBD1 (6 bases). Germline CDR1 and CDR2: LNHDA and SQIVND (reference sequence). The V and J ends lost 1 base and 3 bases respectively, with 15 bases between them. This CDR3 has 17 amino acids. CDR3 amino acids: CASSIVTGGLANEKLFF. In nucleotides, the CDR3 is TGTGCCAGTAGTATAGTCACGGGGGGCTTGGCTAATGAAAAACTGTTTTTT. Combining the CDR3 with reference TRBV19 and TRBJ1-4 gives the whole variable domain DGGITQSPKYLFRKEGQNVTLSCEQNLNHDAMYWYRQDPGQGLRLIYYSQIVNDFQKGDIAEGYSVSREKKESFPLTVTSAQKNPTAFYLCASSIVTGGLANEKLFFGSGTQLSVL.

The V call is TRBV5-8, the J call TRBJ1-1; no clear D. This CDR3 has 13 amino acids. CDR1 is SGHTS, CDR2 YDEGEE, per germline. V lost 1 base, J lost 3 bases, and 7 bases lay in between. The CDR3 DNA follows: TGTGCCAGCAGCTTGTCGCTATACACTGAAGCTTTCTTT. Translation gives CASSLSLYTEAFF.

This clone has just one count. The rearrangement links TRBV19 to TRBJ1-2; 10 bases fit TRBD1. The CDR3 is 15 amino acids. Losses at the gene ends were 5 bases for V and 8 bases for J; bases not matched to a gene: 11. Germline lookup yields CDR1 LNHDA and CDR2 SQIVND (reference sequence). The CDR3 here is CASSVARDRGSGYTF. CDR3 bases: TGTGCCAGTAGTGTGGCGCGGGACAGGGGTAGCGGCTACACCTTC.

CDR3 sequence: CASSIGQSLAKNIQYF. CDR3 in DNA: TGTGCCAGTAGTATAGGCCAGTCGCTAGCCAAAAACATTCAGTACTTC. The chain recombines TRBV19 with TRBJ2-4; D not certain. V was shortened by 1 base and J by 0 bases, with 10 bases between the two germline ends. Germline loops: CDR1 LNHDA, CDR2 SQIVND (reference sequence). The CDR3 loop spans 16 amino acids.